One sample yielded the 12 T cell receptor beta chains listed below, sequenced in a study of patients and donors after allogeneic stem cell transplantation. TCRdb re-called the RT-PCR reads with MiXCR, one entry per CDR3 protein. The sample lists roughly 180,000 distinct CDR3 sequences, around 41% occurring once. The sequenced sample consisted of blood, either unsorted or a sorted T cell fraction (not recorded which). The receptors stem from a human donor who was either an allogeneic HSCT recipient or a stem cell or donor lymphocyte infusion donor (not recorded which). It is not recorded whose cells these are; they may come from a transplant donor.

This clonotype was seen a few times. The chain links TRBV28 to TRBJ1-4; D perhaps matches TRBD1 (5 bases). The CDR3 totals 16 residues. CDR1 is MDHEN and CDR2 is SYDVKM in the germline V gene. With 6 bases removed from V and 8 bases from J, the gap between germline ends came to 22 bases. The CDR3 loop is CASSSSGTDLWEKLFF. The CDR3 DNA follows: TGTGCCAGCAGCTCCTCTGGGACGGATCTTTGGGAAAAACTGTTTTTT.

V usage is TRBV12-3 or TRBV12-4 and J usage is TRBJ2-1; D not resolved. Between the trimmed V and J ends, which lost 5 bases and 8 bases, there was a span of 16 bases. The CDR3 sequence is 14 residues long. The CDR3 loop reads CASSATLGSDEQFF. DNA for the CDR3: TGTGCCAGCAGTGCGACCTTGGGGTCTGATGAGCAGTTCTTC.

This chain joins TRBV7-9 and TRBJ1-1, with a tentative D call TRBD1 (5 bases). The germline V gene has CDR1 SEHNR and CDR2 FQNEAQ (reference sequence). With 5 bases removed from V and 0 bases from J, the gap between germline ends came to 13 bases. The CDR3 sequence is 15 residues long. CDR3 in DNA: TGTGCCAGCAGCCCGCCTACGACAGTGAACACTGAAGCTTTCTTT. Its protein product is CASSPPTTVNTEAFF.

The V and J genes are TRBV28 and TRBJ2-1, with 7 bases aligning to TRBD2. This CDR3 is built from 15 residues. CDR1 MDHEN and CDR2 SYDVKM come from the germline V gene. With V trimmed by 5 bases and J by 2 bases, 6 bases remained unmatched. The CDR3 bases are TGTGCCAGCAGTCAACTAGCGACAACCTACAATGAGCAGTTCTTC. Protein: CASSQLATTYNEQFF.

The genes are TRBV4-3 and TRBJ2-7; D gene ambiguous. V lost 0 bases and J 13 bases, leaving 16 bases between the germline ends. CDR3 size: 13 residues. Germline V gene sequence: CDR1 LGHNA, CDR2 YSLEER. CDR3 region: CASSQDGVRDFYF. CDR3 coding DNA: TGCGCCAGCAGCCAAGACGGCGTAAGGGATTTCTACTTC.

This clonotype was picked up a small number of times. The rearrangement joins TRBV5-1 to TRBJ2-7; D possibly corresponds to TRBD1 (6 bases). The V gene lost 2 bases and the J gene lost 0 bases, with 9 bases spanning the gap. The CDR3 length is 14 residues. In germline, CDR1 is SGHRS, CDR2 YFSETQ. CDR3 coding DNA: TGCGCCAGCAGCTTACAGGGACCCTCCTACGAGCAGTACTTC. Protein: CASSLQGPSYEQYF.

The chain couples TRBV12-3 or TRBV12-4 to TRBJ1-2; 10 bases fit TRBD1. The CDR3 sequence is 14 residues long. Trimming took 7 bases from V and 6 from J; bases not matched to a gene: 8. CDR3 DNA: TGTGCCAGCACCTGGGACAGGGGTATCGATGGCTACACCTTC. Its protein product is CASTWDRGIDGYTF.

This clonotype was seen a single time. V gene TRBV5-1 combines with J gene TRBJ2-2; D is perhaps TRBD1 or TRBD2 (5 bases each). Trimming took 5 bases from V and 1 from J, leaving 12 bases between them. CDR1 and CDR2 from the germline V gene are SGHRS and YFSETQ. The CDR3 has 15 amino acids. CDR3: CASSSGQLNTGELFF. The CDR3 DNA reads TGCGCCAGCAGTTCGGGGCAACTGAACACCGGGGAGCTGTTTTTT.

This clonotype showed up just a few times. This rearrangement joins TRBV7-9 to TRBJ1-1; the D is unclear. With 4 bases removed from V and 7 bases from J, the gap between germline ends came to 16 bases. Germline V CDR1 and CDR2: SEHNR, FQNEAQ (reference sequence). This CDR3 has 14 amino acids. The CDR3 here is CASSSPVGSGEAFF. The CDR3 coding sequence is TGTGCCAGCAGCTCGCCGGTAGGTAGTGGTGAAGCTTTCTTT.

The chain carries TRBV29-1 and TRBJ2-5; unclear D gene. The length of the CDR3 is 10 residues. Trimming stripped 5 bases from V and 1 base from J, with 2 bases between. CDR1 SQVTM and CDR2 ANQGSEA come from the germline V gene. CDR3 nucleotide sequence: TGCAGCGTTACCCAAGAGACCCAGTACTTC. Translated: CSVTQETQYF. The whole variable domain, filled in from reference TRBV29-1 and TRBJ2-5, reads SAVISQKPSRDICQRGTSLTIQCQVDSQVTMMFWYRQQPGQSLTLIATANQGSEATYESGFVIDKFPISRPNLTFSTLTVSNMSPEDSSIYLCSVTQETQYFGPGTRLLVL.

This chain connects TRBV15 to TRBJ2-1; D ambiguous. This CDR3 region has 15 residues. Per germline, CDR1 LNHNV and CDR2 YYDKDF (reference sequence). Trimming took off 0 bases at V and 9 bases at J, with 15 bases between the two ends. CDR3 sequence (DNA): TGTGCCACCAGCAGAGATTCGCAGCTTTTCAGTGAGCAGTTCTTC. This codes for CATSRDSQLFSEQFF.

This clonotype has more than one count but fewer than ten. The CDR3 sequence is CASSLDLAGADEQYF. The CDR3 DNA reads as TGCGCCAGCAGCTTGGATCTAGCGGGAGCTGACGAGCAGTACTTC. The genes are TRBV5-1 and TRBJ2-7, with 10 nucleotides matching TRBD2. Trimming at V came to 0 bases and at J to 5 bases, leaving 5 bases not matched to a gene. This CDR3 contains 15 residues. The V gene's germline CDR1 is SGHRS and CDR2 YFSETQ.